What follows describes a single T cell receptor beta chain. Its antigen is unknown. One base away there is no much larger clone; base qualities are not given. Sequencing was carried out with an Illumina HiSeq 2500. Quantitative 5'-RACE with molecular barcodes was used to prepare TCR beta libraries. The authors' pipeline ran thus. A new computational method based on a probabilistic model of VDJ rearrangement was used to identify disease-linked TCR variants. TCRdb handled the public reads itself, with Q25 trimming in fastp and clone calling in MiXCR, and kept productive beta chains. CDR3 protein sequences are deduplicated, and each keeps its most common genes and DNA. These V and J calls derive from TCRdb rather than the authors' analysis. In this sample the table shows around 150,000 distinct CDR3 sequences, under 14% of which occur a single time. The top ten clonotypes cover roughly 28% of the sample.

This sample is part of a study of CD8 T cells in ankylosing spondylitis (dated by TCRdb to 2016 to 2017). In the study overall: The study set out to find disease-linked TCR variants by profiling T cell receptor beta repertoires in ankylosing spondylitis patients and healthy donors. Peripheral blood was sampled, and synovial fluid was also collected from ankylosing spondylitis patients. The full study cohort comprised 25 ankylosing spondylitis patients and some 110 healthy donors. Findings and caveats that apply to the study as a whole: Some motif variants had previously been reported in the synovial fluid and blood of reactive arthritis patients, which suggests shared mechanisms of disease initiation. Significant enrichment of the disease-linked clones was reported in matched synovial fluid samples from ankylosing spondylitis patients. In peripheral blood, the disease-linked clones were found at relatively low frequencies and had a CD8+ phenotype. Blood from ankylosing spondylitis patients appeared to be characterized by a TCR beta motif made up of 8 or 9 highly homologous amino acid variants.

From the germline V gene (reference sequence), CDR1 is WNHNN and CDR2 is SYGVQD. Inclusive of the bounding cysteine and phenylalanine, the CDR3 is 11 residues long. The retained sequence is limited to the CDR3, 33 bases, with the frame set at the first base. V was cut back by 5 bases and J by 9 bases, leaving a gap of 7 bases between them. The sample was blood, either unsorted or a sorted T cell fraction (not recorded which). This TCR was recovered from a male donor with ankylosing spondylitis or in good health (not recorded which). The receptor chain draws on TRBV10-1 and TRBJ2-2, with the D gene not clear enough to name. The encoded CDR3 is CASSSSRELFF. The DNA sequence follows: TGCGCCAGCAGTTCGTCCAGGGAGCTGTTTTTT.